The source of this TCR beta chain is a study of cytomegalovirus exposure and HLA in healthy donors (dated by TCRdb to about 2017). Background for the entire study: An earlier analysis of roughly 630 of the donors reported roughly 300 Gb of sequence data and roughly 100 million unique TCR beta sequences from 150 million to 200 million T cells. An early release that covered about 600 HLA-typed donors contained 300 to 350 gigabases of sequencing data and 85 million to 100 million unique TCR sequences. The genetic ancestry cluster associated with self-reported Caucasian donors included roughly four fifths of the 398 genotyped donors. The study aimed to test whether cataloging public T cell receptors could reveal signatures of past pathogen exposure. The T cell repertoires of under 700 subjects were profiled by immunosequencing and related to cytomegalovirus serostatus. A separate validation cohort of more than 100 different subjects was used in addition to the approximately 610-subject first cohort. High-throughput TCR immunosequencing, statistical association of individual TCRs with disease status, and machine learning were combined to predict cytomegalovirus infection status. In a later analysis, previously published TCR beta repertoires from hundreds of donors were re-analyzed and high-resolution HLA genotyping was added so that TCR occurrence patterns could be studied. In the later analysis, no new phenotypic data were used to find candidate immune exposures; instead, reliance was placed on TCR beta sequences and their occurrence across donors. In an earlier analysis of 587 of the donors, high-throughput TCR beta sequencing was used to judge whether each TCR beta V gene segment behaved as functional or pseudogenic. Alongside the repertoire data, information on donor age, sex, ethnicity and CMV serostatus was compiled. A later genetic analysis took genome-wide SNP genotypes for about three fifths of the 666 donors and used that subset as a discovery cohort. All discovery cohort repertoires had been generated on a single sequencing platform. HLA typing included class I and class II loci at four-digit resolution. The number of typed donors differed by locus: about 620-640 for A, B, C, DRB1 and DQB1; 500 to 550 for DQA1; some 610 for DPA1; and 400 to 480 for DPB1. Roughly five DR-DQ haplotypes were handled as single units for association and clustering because linkage in the cohort was strong. Across under 500 genotyped donors of the cohort, an average of about 220,000 unique TCR beta nucleotide sequences per donor were sequenced, and 15% to 20% of those sequences were non-productive.

The cohort consisted of some 670 healthy bone marrow donors. At the time of sampling, all cohort members were nominally healthy, though unrecorded immune exposures were likely present. The donor was CMV seropositive and belonged to the group of 250 to 300 seropositive cohort members. Every donor gave a peripheral blood sample, and the peripheral blood mononuclear cells from that sample were used for TCR beta sequencing. Genomic DNA was extracted from the blood cell samples with the Qiagen DNeasy Blood Extraction Kit. Of note for this clone: Its antigen is unknown. Its ends do not fully match the called genes, so a read error is possible.

Broader findings and caveats from the paper: In vitro tests confirmed that a few of the cytomegalovirus-associated TCR beta chains recognize cytomegalovirus antigens. In an earlier analysis of around 600 of the donors, most TCR beta V segments appeared in productive rearrangements about 87% or about 30% of the time, broadly matching IMGT annotations. Approximately 16 rarely observed V segments, including chromosome 9 orphons, were excluded from the earlier analysis of several hundred of the donors because counts were too low. In a later analysis, HLA-associated TCR beta chains were found to be more clonally expanded and to have lower generation probabilities than equally common non-associated chains. A further reported finding was that TCR beta sequences accurately predicted the HLA-A and HLA-B alleles for most subjects in the first cohort. According to the authors, the approach could potentially be generalized to other disease states and immunological phenotypes. In a later analysis, TCR association rates were found to vary across HLA loci, with the most associated TCRs seen for DRB1 alleles and the fewest for HLA-C alleles. The cohort was sequenced for TCR beta chains only, and without alpha or paired-chain data the features that could be detected were limited. Some IMGT-functional V segments, including TRBV6-2 and TRBV6-3, could not be distinguished by the 87-base-pair reads and were therefore excluded. The presence/absence analyses assumed that sequencing depth was roughly uniform across donors, and that assumption may not be true. Strong co-occurrence of HLA alleles, especially DR and DQ, made assigning TCR associations to individual alleles difficult. Correlated functional status among segregating V segments might reflect linkage disequilibrium, but an unknown experimental factor could not be ruled out. A cluster of highly shared sequence variants was judged likely to be a technical artifact of the sequencing pipeline. In both the original and validation cohorts, the classifier was reported to diagnose cytomegalovirus status with high specificity and sensitivity. The only immune exposure information available for the cohort was CMV serostatus. Specific HLA alleles were associated with 15,000 to 20,000 TCR beta sequences at a false discovery rate of 0.05 in a later analysis. Most TCR sequences were observed very rarely across donors, whereas some public TCRs were present in many individuals. A later analysis found that most CMV-associated TCR beta chains appeared HLA-restricted, with HLA associations seemingly driven largely by CMV exposure. The study listed 150 to 200 TCR beta chains as associated with cytomegalovirus. According to a later analysis, parvovirus B19, influenza, CMV and Epstein-Barr virus appeared linked to several top co-occurrence clusters. In a later genetic analysis, a missense DCLRE1C variant was associated with V-gene and J-gene trimming of TCR beta chains, and the association was replicated in an independent cohort. Compared with the approximately 600-donor mean, donors in an Asian-associated ancestry cluster had fewer N-insertions in productive TCRs, according to a later genetic analysis. Because HLA typing was unavailable for some donors at each locus, only the typed subset was used in association tests.

CDR1 SSHAT and CDR2 FNYEAQ were looked up in the germline V gene (reference sequence). The CDR3 contains 16 residues, cysteine and phenylalanine counted. The sequence is cut down to CDR3 DNA, 48 bases in frame from base 1. The library was prepared using the immunoSEQ multiplex PCR assay. For the multiplex PCR, a mixture combining 60 forward primers for TCR Vbeta segments and 13 reverse primers for TCR Jbeta segments was used. The CDR3 region of rearranged TCR beta genes was amplified from genomic DNA by a multiplex PCR assay. The amplified TCR beta libraries were sequenced on the Illumina HiSeq System as 87-base-pair reads. The published analysis was carried out like this. A later analysis tallied 80 million to 95 million unique TCR beta chains across the 700 or so repertoires, and about 10 million of those chains were shared by two or more donors. Raw reads were error-corrected and collapsed into unique sequences by a nearest-neighbor algorithm in which closely related sequences were merged to remove PCR and sequencing errors. To assign V, D and J gene segments, CDR3 sequences were aligned to IMGT reference sequences. Each retained sequence needed at least a six-nucleotide match to both a V gene segment and a J gene segment. A rearrangement was called productive if the CDR3 had no stop codons and remained in frame with V and J, and every other rearrangement was called non-productive. CDR3 was defined according to IMGT convention as the region running from the second conserved V-encoded cysteine to the conserved J-encoded phenylalanine. The earlier analysis of about 620 of the donors excluded sequences that lacked an unambiguous match to a single V gene segment. An earlier analysis of some 610 of the donors called V segments functional above 56.7% productive rearrangements and segregating when the between-donor standard deviation exceeded 5%. A statistical classification framework was built to diagnose cytomegalovirus status from the catalog of TCR beta chain sequences. V and J gene assignment, in a later analysis, came from comparing TCR nucleotide sequences with IMGT/GENE-DB human TR gene sequences. In a later analysis, CDR3 sequences and most-parsimonious VDJ recombination scenarios were assigned using the TCRdist pipeline. A later analysis defined each TCR beta chain by its CDR3 amino acid sequence plus V-gene family, and excluded reads lacking a unique V-gene family. A later analysis removed roughly 590 highly shared, low-generation-probability nucleotide sequences to deal with suspected cross-contamination and a sequencing artifact. A later analysis calculated a clonal expansion index for each public chain from normalized within-repertoire ranks of inferred template counts. Generation probabilities in a later analysis came from a VDJ recombination model fitted to out-of-frame rearrangements, and those results were checked against IGoR. In a later analysis, hypergeometric tests were used to score TCR-TCR, TCR-HLA and TCR-CMV co-occurrence, with a repertoire-size bias correction applied to TCR pairs. A later analysis estimated false discovery rates by permuting HLA or CMV assignments 20 times. In a later analysis, co-occurring TCRs were grouped using DBSCAN, with TCRdist sequence similarity added in when clustering inside HLA-allele-positive subsets. Repertoires with fewer than 30,000 or more than 120,000 public chains were left out of co-occurrence clustering, as were about 5 repertoires with anomalous nucleotide sharing. TCRdb limited this immuneACCESS table to in-frame rearrangements with V and J called. A share of clones is missing; checked studies link under half to unresolved V genes, and the rest is unexplained. The DNA gave D and trimming, while V, J and clone size come from that table. The record for this sample contains 60,000 or so clones. Around 10% of the sample rests with the top ten.

This sequence was found in a man aged 45-65 years in good health and CMV-seropositive. Sequencing was done on a sample of PBMCs. The sequence links TRBV7-7 to TRBJ2-5, and TRBD2 aligns with 8 junction nucleotides. Read as DNA, the sequence is TGTGCTAGCAGCTCGGGGGGGCCAGTCCCCAGAGAGACCCAGTACTTC. Its product reads: CASSSGGPVPRETQYF.